This TCR beta chain was sequenced for a study of T-cell memory formation after mild COVID-19. Overall study: Largely, the TCR clusters proved donor specific. Study results and caveats: CD4+ contracting clones were found mainly in CM and EM, and CD8+ ones in EMRA. Contracting clones from day 15 to 85 showed balanced CD4/CD8; later expanders favored CD4+.

TCRdb reprocessed the 5' RACE reads via MiXCR and lists one record per CDR3 protein. The profile shows 250,000 to 400,000 distinct CDR3 sequences, approximately 14% of them singletons. The CDR3 is 15 residues long. The V end lost 2 bases, the J end lost 0 bases, and 9 bases lay between the germline ends. Germline loops: CDR1 SGHTA, CDR2 FQGTGA. As to this clonotype: The antigen remains undetermined.

This receptor was taken from a man younger than 35 who had mild COVID-19 (a few samples of this study predate the infection). Cell type and time point are not known. The chain uses TRBV7-3 and TRBJ2-3; D ambiguous. Sequenced sample: PBMCs or a T cell subset sorted from them (not recorded which). The CDR3 protein is CASSLFPTSTDTQYF. The DNA of the CDR3 is TGTGCCAGCAGCTTATTTCCAACTAGCACAGATACGCAGTATTTT.